This passage covers 30 T cell receptor beta chains from one sample sequenced in a study of blood T cell repertoires in COVID-19. TCRdb keeps only in-frame clones here, not all; method: immunoSEQ multiplex PCR. The sample shows about 210,000 clones, just under 85% of them seen only once. The source material was peripheral blood. The receptors were gathered from a man aged 55-75 years with COVID-19, enrolled during active disease.

The chain recombines TRBV28 with TRBJ2-1; 7 nucleotides line up with TRBD2. The CDR3 runs to 12 residues. Germline CDR1 is MDHEN and CDR2 is SYDVKM. CDR3 loop: CGSGIVYNEQFF. In DNA form, the CDR3 reads TGTGGGAGCGGGATCGTTTACAATGAGCAGTTCTTC.

The chain couples TRBV4-2 to TRBJ1-2, with TRBD1 as a possible D gene (5 bases). The V end was cut by 0 bases, the J end by 4 bases, with 12 bases between. From germline, CDR1 is LGHNA and CDR2 YNFKEQ. The CDR3 contains 15 residues. CDR3 DNA sequence: TGTGCCAGCAGCCAAGAGGGCAGGGTAGCCTATGGCTACACCTTC. Translating it yields CASSQEGRVAYGYTF.

The CDR3 loop reads CSASAGQGNSKPQHF. For the CDR3, the DNA is TGCAGTGCTAGTGCGGGACAGGGGAATAGTAAGCCCCAGCATTTT. The chain employs TRBV20-1 and TRBJ1-5; TRBD1 matches at 10 bases. The V gene's germline CDR1 is DFQATT and CDR2 SNEGSKA (reference sequence). CDR3 length equals 15 residues. After removal of 3 bases from V and 8 bases from J, the junction contained 10 bases not matched to a gene.

This clone showed up many times. The gene calls are TRBV5-6 and TRBJ2-2; 10 nucleotides agree with TRBD2. This CDR3 has 16 residues. V trimming: 3 bases; J trimming: 3 bases; junction bases outside the gene matches: 5. From germline, CDR1 is SGHDT and CDR2 YYEEEE. The CDR3, as DNA: TGTGCCAGCAGCTGGCTCGGGACTAGCGACACCGGGGAGCTGTTTTTT. This translates into CASSWLGTSDTGELFF.

This sequence joins TRBV5-4 and TRBJ1-2, with unresolved D. V dropped 5 bases and J dropped 4 bases, with 12 bases sitting between them. The CDR3 spans 13 residues. CDR1 is SGHNT and CDR2 is YYREEE in the germline V gene (reference sequence). The CDR3 DNA is TGTGCCAGCAGTTCGGGCACTAGCTATGGCTACACCTTC. It yields the protein CASSSGTSYGYTF.

This chain uses TRBV11-2 with TRBJ1-6; 7 bases fit TRBD1. The CDR3 runs 15 residues. The germline V gene encodes CDR1 SGHAT and CDR2 FQNNGV. The junction had 7 bases not matched to a gene; V was cut back by 5 bases and J by 6 bases. CDR3 region: CASSQDRWGNSPLHF. In DNA, the CDR3 is TGTGCCAGCAGCCAGGACAGGTGGGGTAATTCACCCCTCCACTTT.

The rearrangement links TRBV7-2 to TRBJ2-1; tentatively, D is TRBD1 (6 bases). The V and J ends lost 6 bases and 7 bases respectively, with 22 bases between them. Germline assignment: CDR1 SGHTA and CDR2 FQGNSA. The CDR3 has 16 amino acids. CDR3 bases: TGTGCCAGCAGTCCAATCGCCTCGGCAGGGGATAATGAGCAGTTCTTC. Amino acid sequence: CASSPIASAGDNEQFF.

J is TRBJ1-2 and V is TRBV4-3; D remains ambiguous. There are 14 residues in the CDR3. Germline CDR1 LGHNA, CDR2 YSLEER. Trimming took off 0 bases at V and 4 bases at J, with 9 bases between the two ends. The CDR3 nucleotides read TGCGCCAGCAGCCAAGATGGGCGGGGCTATGGCTACACCTTC. Its protein is CASSQDGRGYGYTF.

The genes are TRBV19 and TRBJ1-5; no firm D call. The length of the CDR3 is 15 residues. Germline CDR1 reads LNHDA; CDR2 reads SQIVND (reference sequence). The V gene lost 3 bases and the J gene lost 5 bases, with 14 bases spanning the gap. CDR3 protein: CASSIYRFADQPQHF. The CDR3 nucleotides read TGTGCCAGTAGTATTTATAGGTTTGCGGATCAGCCCCAGCATTTT.

The chain couples TRBV7-8 to TRBJ1-1; D is unresolved. The CDR3 has 15 amino acids. Germline V gives CDR1 SGHVS, CDR2 FQNEAQ. V was cut by 5 bases and J by 0 bases, with 13 bases left in between. CDR3 in DNA: TGTGCCAGCAGCCCGCGGGGAGGCCTGAACACTGAAGCTTTCTTT. Its translation is CASSPRGGLNTEAFF.

The chain recombines TRBV6-5 with TRBJ1-5; maybe TRBD1 (6 bases). Germline V gene sequence: CDR1 MNHEY, CDR2 SVGAGI. Trimming took off 6 bases at V and 4 bases at J, with 10 bases between the two ends. The CDR3 contains 13 residues. CDR3 DNA sequence: TGTGCCAGCAGGTCACAGGGAAATCAGCCCCAGCATTTT. Translated, it gives CASRSQGNQPQHF.

A single count supports this clone. CDR3 region: CASSQEPRTGYTF. The CDR3 DNA reads TGCGCCAGCAGCCAAGAGCCGCGCACTGGCTACACCTTC. This chain uses TRBV4-3 with TRBJ1-2; D ambiguous. The germline gives CDR1 LGHNA, CDR2 YSLEER. V was clipped by 0 bases and J by 7 bases, with 9 bases between them. The CDR3 length is 13 residues.

The gene calls are TRBV4-1 and TRBJ2-2; 7 bases are a match to TRBD2. J gave up 7 bases and V 2 bases, and 7 bases lay outside the gene matches. Looked up from germline, CDR1 is MGHRA and CDR2 is YSYEKL. There are 15 residues in the CDR3. This CDR3 is CASSQYIGGSGELFF. The CDR3 bases are TGCGCCAGCAGCCAATATATTGGCGGGAGCGGGGAGCTGTTTTTT.

Here the CDR3 reads CASTRIQGVRTEAFF. For the CDR3, the DNA is TGTGCCAGCACCAGGATACAGGGCGTAAGAACTGAAGCTTTCTTT. J is TRBJ1-1 and V is TRBV5-5, with a possible D match to TRBD1 (6 bases). V was pared by 6 bases and J by 5 bases, with 20 bases between. Germline V gene data show CDR1 as SGHKS and CDR2 as YYEKEE (reference sequence). This CDR3 spans 15 amino acids.

This chain connects TRBV7-9 to TRBJ1-5; D is unresolved. This CDR3 region has 15 residues. The V gene lost 1 base and the J gene lost 7 bases, with 14 bases spanning the gap. From germline, CDR1 is SEHNR and CDR2 FQNEAQ (reference sequence). The CDR3 DNA follows: TGTGCCAGCAGCTTAGGCAACCGGTACGAACAGCCCCAGCATTTT. It translates to CASSLGNRYEQPQHF.

This clone appeared once. The gene calls are TRBV12-3 or TRBV12-4 and TRBJ1-6; maybe TRBD1 (5 bases). Trimming removed 3 bases from V and 10 bases from J, with 7 bases in between. The CDR3 spans 12 residues. CDR3 amino acids: CASSFDRSPLHF. CDR3 nucleotides: TGTGCCAGCAGTTTCGACAGATCACCCCTCCACTTT.

J is TRBJ1-1 and V is TRBV6-5, with no clear D. V was pared by 7 bases and J by 3 bases, with 12 bases between. Germline CDR1 and CDR2: MNHEY and SVGAGI. This CDR3 is 13 amino acids long. In nucleotides, the CDR3 is TGTGCCAGCATAGTTGGGAGAGACACTGAAGCTTTCTTT. This codes for CASIVGRDTEAFF.

This chain uses TRBV9 with TRBJ1-2; the D is unclear. The CDR3 runs 14 residues. Germline CDR1 is SGDLS and CDR2 is YYNGEE. The ends were cut back, 0 bases at V and 0 bases at J, with 6 bases in the middle. In DNA form, the CDR3 reads TGTGCCAGCAGCGTAGATCCGTCTAACTATGGCTACACCTTC. Its translation: CASSVDPSNYGYTF. Complete variable domain (other parts from reference TRBV9 and TRBJ1-2): DSGVTQTPKHLITATGQRVTLRCSPRSGDLSVYWYQQSLDQGLQFLIQYYNGEERAKGNILERFSAQQFPDLHSELNLSSLELGDSALYFCASSVDPSNYGYTFGSGTRLTVV.

The chain uses TRBV19 and TRBJ2-7, with D perhaps TRBD2 (6 bases). CDR3 size: 14 residues. Per germline, CDR1 LNHDA and CDR2 SQIVND (reference sequence). V was shortened by 6 bases and J by 4 bases, with 16 bases between the two germline ends. The CDR3 spells CASSPNGGGYEQYF. CDR3 nucleotides: TGTGCCAGTAGCCCGAACGGGGGAGGTTACGAGCAGTACTTC. The full variable domain, its missing parts supplied by reference TRBV19 and TRBJ2-7, is DGGITQSPKYLFRKEGQNVTLSCEQNLNHDAMYWYRQDPGQGLRLIYYSQIVNDFQKGDIAEGYSVSREKKESFPLTVTSAQKNPTAFYLCASSPNGGGYEQYFGPGTRLTVT.

The V and J genes are TRBV30 and TRBJ1-1, with 7 positions matching TRBD1. V gave up 4 bases and J gave up 3 bases; unmatched junction bases: 5. This CDR3 has 13 residues. Looked up from germline, CDR1 is GTSNPN and CDR2 is SVGIG (reference sequence). The CDR3 region is CAWMGQRDTEAFF. CDR3 nucleotide sequence: TGTGCCTGGATGGGACAGCGGGACACTGAAGCTTTCTTT. The whole variable domain, filled in from reference TRBV30 and TRBJ1-1, reads SQTIHQWPATLVQPVGSPLSLECTVEGTSNPNLYWYRQAAGRGLQLLFYSVGIGQISSEVPQNLSASRPQDRQFILSSKKLLLSDSGFYLCAWMGQRDTEAFFGQGTRLTVV.

The chain uses TRBV2 and TRBJ1-4; 7 bases fit TRBD1. Germline V lookup: CDR1 SNHLY, CDR2 FYNNEI. Trimming removed 5 bases from V and 3 bases from J; junction bases left unmatched: 3. The CDR3 runs to 14 residues. CDR3 residues: CASSRQGSNEKLFF. The CDR3 region has the DNA TGTGCCAGCAGTCGACAGGGCTCTAATGAAAAACTGTTTTTT.

V gene TRBV19 combines with J gene TRBJ1-2; 9 bases line up with TRBD1. The CDR3 sequence is 15 residues long. In germline, CDR1 is LNHDA, CDR2 SQIVND (reference sequence). V dropped 6 bases and J dropped 6; count of bases not matched to a gene: 11. The CDR3 region is CASSLQGAPINGYTF. The CDR3 region has the DNA TGTGCCAGTAGCCTACAGGGGGCGCCGATTAATGGCTACACCTTC.

This chain links TRBV5-1 with TRBJ2-1, with 8 nucleotides matching TRBD2. The CDR3 totals 16 residues. Germline CDR1 is SGHRS and CDR2 is YFSETQ. The V and J ends lost 4 bases and 2 bases, in that order; junction bases with no gene match: 8. The CDR3 coding sequence is TGCGCCAGCAGCCCCCCCGCGGGAGGTCCCTACAATGAGCAGTTCTTC. Translating it yields CASSPPAGGPYNEQFF.

This clone has just one count. V and J are TRBV7-2 and TRBJ1-6; 7 bases agree with TRBD1. V lost 5 bases and J lost 10; bases outside the gene matches: 8. CDR3 length equals 14 residues. Germline V gene lookup returns CDR1 SGHTA and CDR2 FQGNSA. CDR3 nucleotide sequence: TGTGCCAGCAGCCCCCGAGGGGGCCGGTCACCCCTCCACTTT. Its protein is CASSPRGGRSPLHF.

This chain joins TRBV12-3 or TRBV12-4 and TRBJ1-5, with D perhaps TRBD1 (5 bases). The V and J ends lost 6 bases and 7 bases respectively, with 13 bases between them. This CDR3 region has 13 residues. Here the CDR3 DNA reads TGTGCCAGCAGGCCCAGGGAAGACCAGCCCCAGCATTTT. It codes for CASRPREDQPQHF.

This chain joins TRBV12-3 or TRBV12-4 and TRBJ1-3, with D possibly being TRBD1 (5 bases). The V end lost 6 bases, the J end lost 9 bases, and 15 bases lay between the germline ends. The CDR3 is made up of 13 amino acids. The CDR3 DNA reads as TGTGCCAGCAGCTCCGCGGGGCCGGGCACCATATATTTT. It yields the protein CASSSAGPGTIYF.

The rearrangement joins TRBV7-9 to TRBJ1-4; TRBD1 matches 9 bases. CDR1 is SEHNR and CDR2 is FQNEAQ in the germline V gene (reference sequence). This CDR3 spans 16 amino acids. The J segment lost 7 bases and the V segment lost 1 base, leaving 7 bases of the junction unmatched. The CDR3 here is CASSLGPGQGSEKLFF. The DNA for the CDR3 is TGTGCCAGCAGCTTAGGACCGGGACAGGGAAGTGAAAAACTGTTTTTT. The whole variable domain, filled in from reference TRBV7-9 and TRBJ1-4, reads DTGVSQNPRHKITKRGQNVTFRCDPISEHNRLYWYRQTLGQGPEFLTYFQNEAQLEKSRLLSDRFSAERPKGSFSTLEIQRTEQGDSAMYLCASSLGPGQGSEKLFFGSGTQLSVL.

The chain recombines TRBV11-2 with TRBJ2-1, with 11 bases that match TRBD2. The CDR3 contains 19 residues. The germline CDR1 and CDR2 sequences are SGHAT and FQNNGV. V lost 7 bases and J lost 6; bases outside the gene matches: 20. The CDR3 coding sequence is TGTGCCAGCACCCTCCTGGCCGGGCGCACTAGCGGGAGAGGCAATGAGCAGTTCTTC. Translating gives CASTLLAGRTSGRGNEQFF.

This clone was observed once. This sequence joins TRBV6-1 and TRBJ1-6, with D uncertain. Per germline, CDR1 MNHNS and CDR2 SASEGT. The CDR3 sequence is 16 residues long. Trimming left V 1 base short and J 6 bases short, with 13 bases between. CDR3 protein: CASSEDEMTGNSPLHF. The CDR3 DNA reads as TGTGCCAGCAGTGAAGACGAGATGACGGGTAATTCACCCCTCCACTTT.

This sequence joins TRBV11-2 and TRBJ1-1; 10 nucleotides line up with TRBD1. V shed 5 bases, J shed 3 bases, and the junction held 6 bases outside the gene matches. The CDR3 has 15 amino acids. Looked up from germline, CDR1 is SGHAT and CDR2 is FQNNGV. The CDR3 region has the DNA TGTGCCAGCAGCGTACGACAGGGGGCGGACACTGAAGCTTTCTTT. Amino acids: CASSVRQGADTEAFF.